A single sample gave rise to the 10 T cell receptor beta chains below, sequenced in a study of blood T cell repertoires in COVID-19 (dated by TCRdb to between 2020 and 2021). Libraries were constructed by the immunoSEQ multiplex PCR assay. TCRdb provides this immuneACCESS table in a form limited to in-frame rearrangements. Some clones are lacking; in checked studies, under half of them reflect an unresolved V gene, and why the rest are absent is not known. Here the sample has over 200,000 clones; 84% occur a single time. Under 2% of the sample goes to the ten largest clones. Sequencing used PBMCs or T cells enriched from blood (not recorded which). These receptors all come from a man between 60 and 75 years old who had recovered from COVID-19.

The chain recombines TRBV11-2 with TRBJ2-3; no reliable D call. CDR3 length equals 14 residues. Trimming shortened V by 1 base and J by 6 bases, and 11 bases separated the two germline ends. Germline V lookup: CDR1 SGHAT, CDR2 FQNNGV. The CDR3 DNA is TGTGCCAGCAGCTTAGGCAGGTCTTCGGATACGCAGTATTTT. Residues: CASSLGRSSDTQYF.

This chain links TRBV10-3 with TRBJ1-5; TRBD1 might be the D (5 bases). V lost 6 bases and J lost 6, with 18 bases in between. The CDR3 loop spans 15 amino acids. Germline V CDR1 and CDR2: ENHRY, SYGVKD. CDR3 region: CAIRTWGLGSQPQHF. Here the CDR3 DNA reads TGTGCCATCAGGACCTGGGGCCTAGGCAGTCAGCCCCAGCATTTT.

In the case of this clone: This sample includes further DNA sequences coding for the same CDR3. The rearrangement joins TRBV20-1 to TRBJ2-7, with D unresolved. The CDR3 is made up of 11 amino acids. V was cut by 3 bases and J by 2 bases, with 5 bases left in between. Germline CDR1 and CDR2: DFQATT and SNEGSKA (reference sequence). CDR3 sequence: CSARGTYEQYF. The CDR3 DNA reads TGCAGTGCTAGGGGCACCTACGAGCAGTACTTC.

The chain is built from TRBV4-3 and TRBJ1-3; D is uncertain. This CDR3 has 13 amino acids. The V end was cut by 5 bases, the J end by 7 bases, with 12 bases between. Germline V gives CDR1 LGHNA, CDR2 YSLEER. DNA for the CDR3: TGCGCCAGCAGCACCTTGAGGAGGAACACCATATATTTT. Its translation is CASSTLRRNTIYF.

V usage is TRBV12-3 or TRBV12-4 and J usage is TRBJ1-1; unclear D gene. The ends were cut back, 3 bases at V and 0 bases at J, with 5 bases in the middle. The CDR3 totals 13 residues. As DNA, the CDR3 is TGTGCCAGCAGTTTTCAGATGAACACTGAAGCTTTCTTT. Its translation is CASSFQMNTEAFF.

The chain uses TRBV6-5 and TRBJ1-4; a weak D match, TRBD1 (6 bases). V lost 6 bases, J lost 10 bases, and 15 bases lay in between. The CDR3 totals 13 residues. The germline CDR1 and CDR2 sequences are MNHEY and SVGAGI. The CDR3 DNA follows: TGTGCCAGCAGAGGAGCAGGGGAAGGAAAACTGTTTTTT. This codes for CASRGAGEGKLFF.

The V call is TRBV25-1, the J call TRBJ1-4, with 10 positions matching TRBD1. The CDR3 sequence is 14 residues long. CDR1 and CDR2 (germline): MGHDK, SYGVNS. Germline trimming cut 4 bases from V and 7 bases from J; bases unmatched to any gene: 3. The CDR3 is CASSGGQGSEKLFF. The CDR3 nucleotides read TGTGCCAGCAGTGGGGGACAGGGGAGTGAAAAACTGTTTTTT.

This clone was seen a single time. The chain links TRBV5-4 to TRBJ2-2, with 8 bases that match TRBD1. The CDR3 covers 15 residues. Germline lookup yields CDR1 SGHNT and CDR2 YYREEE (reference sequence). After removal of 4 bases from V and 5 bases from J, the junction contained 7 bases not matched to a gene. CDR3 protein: CASSPQGAGTGELFF. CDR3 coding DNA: TGTGCCAGCAGCCCGCAGGGGGCGGGAACCGGGGAGCTGTTTTTT.

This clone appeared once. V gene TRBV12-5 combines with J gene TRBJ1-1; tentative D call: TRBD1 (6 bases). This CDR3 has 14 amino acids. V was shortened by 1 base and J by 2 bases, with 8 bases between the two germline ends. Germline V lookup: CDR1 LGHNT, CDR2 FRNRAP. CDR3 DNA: TGTGCTAGTGGTTTGGCAGGGGTAAACACTGAAGCTTTCTTT. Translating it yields CASGLAGVNTEAFF.

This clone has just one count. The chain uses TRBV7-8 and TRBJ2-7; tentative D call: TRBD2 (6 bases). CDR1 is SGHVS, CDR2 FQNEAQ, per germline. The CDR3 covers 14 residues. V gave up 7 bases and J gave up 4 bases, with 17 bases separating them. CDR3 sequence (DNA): TGTGCCAGCACTGTGGCGGGGCGACCTTACGAGCAGTACTTC. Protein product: CASTVAGRPYEQYF.